This T cell receptor (beta chain) stems from a study of beta chain features in type 1 diabetes. Since all of the isolated RNA was reverse transcribed, expressed TCRB transcripts were what got sequenced. The assay was immunoSEQ multiplex PCR, and TCRdb's table has in-frame clones only and misses some. There are about 260,000 clones in the sample; more than 65% occur only once, and about 0.051% lies in the top ten. Germline lookup yields CDR1 MGHRA and CDR2 YSYEKL. The CDR3 consists of 14 residues. Trimming removed 4 bases at V and 6 bases at J, with 15 bases between. What was sequenced was naive CD4+ T cells from blood. This receptor was identified in a man aged 25 to 40 in good health. The genes are TRBV4-1 and TRBJ2-5; D remains ambiguous. CDR3 region: CASSPFGDLKTQYF. In DNA form, the CDR3 reads TGCGCCAGCAGCCCATTCGGAGATCTGAAGACCCAGTACTTC.